A single sample is the source of the 25 T cell receptor beta chains below, sequenced in a study of control samples from healthy donors and cancer patients (TCRdb year 2020). Libraries were built with the immunoSEQ multiplex PCR assay. As stored in TCRdb, this immuneACCESS dataset retains in-frame rearrangements with V and J assigned. A fraction of the clones does not appear; measured against another copy, unresolved V genes explain less than half of the discrepancy, and the remainder lacks a known reason. Recorded for this sample are around 80,000 clones; around nine tenths of them occurred a single time. Around 5.7% of the sample is held by the ten biggest clonotypes. The specimen was blood. All receptors derive from a woman in her forties or fifties in good health.

The chain recombines TRBV3-1 (or the pseudogene TRBV3-2) with TRBJ2-1, with a tentative D call TRBD2 (6 bases). The CDR3 spans 13 residues. V was pared by 8 bases and J by 7 bases, with 15 bases between. Looked up from germline, CDR1 is LGHDT and CDR2 is YNNKEL (reference sequence). The CDR3 bases are TGTGCCAGCGGCACCCGGGAGTCAAATGAGCAGTTCTTC. Translated, it gives CASGTRESNEQFF.

On this clone itself: Mismatch with germline at one junction end may stem from a read error. This chain joins TRBV28 and TRBJ1-5, with D maybe TRBD1 (5 bases). Germline V gene lookup returns CDR1 MDHEN and CDR2 SYDVKM. CDR3 size: 14 residues. The CDR3 protein is CAGSAASTVLAQHF. CDR3 in DNA: TGTGCCGGCAGTGCCGCCTCGACAGTCCTAGCCCAGCATTTT.

The chain links TRBV5-1 to TRBJ2-1; a weak D match, TRBD1 (6 bases). Trimming removed 4 bases at V and 6 bases at J, with 11 bases between. The CDR3 totals 13 residues. Germline CDR1 SGHRS, CDR2 YFSETQ. This CDR3 reads CASSLGQPNEQFF. The DNA of the CDR3 is TGCGCCAGCAGCCTTGGACAGCCCAATGAGCAGTTCTTC.

The V and J genes are TRBV5-6 and TRBJ1-2, with D perhaps TRBD1 (6 bases). The ends were cut back, 2 bases at V and 4 bases at J, with 18 bases in the middle. This CDR3 is 16 amino acids long. Germline assignment: CDR1 SGHDT and CDR2 YYEEEE. The CDR3 reads CASSFIFGGGRYGYTF. In DNA form, the CDR3 reads TGTGCCAGCAGCTTTATTTTTGGGGGGGGGCGCTATGGCTACACCTTC.

The sample holds one count of this clone. This rearrangement joins TRBV14 to TRBJ2-5; TRBD2 aligns across 10 bases. The DNA end favors TRBJ2-7, so the J call may be wrong. The CDR3 is 14 amino acids. The germline gives CDR1 SGHDN, CDR2 FVKESK. The CDR3 bases are TGTGCCAGCAGCCGAGCGGGGGGGACCTACGAGCAGTACTTC. Translating gives CASSRAGGTYEQYF.

This sequence joins TRBV5-6 and TRBJ2-7; D gene ambiguous. Germline CDR1 SGHDT, CDR2 YYEEEE. V was trimmed by 4 bases and J by 3 bases, leaving 8 bases between them. This CDR3 comprises 12 residues. The CDR3 region is CASSQSRYEQYF. The CDR3 coding sequence is TGTGCCAGCAGCCAATCACGCTACGAGCAGTACTTC.

The V and J genes are TRBV2 and TRBJ1-1; D is undetermined. V was shortened by 7 bases and J by 1 base, with 10 bases between the two germline ends. CDR3 length: 13 amino acids. Per germline, CDR1 SNHLY and CDR2 FYNNEI. The CDR3 nucleotides are TGTGCCAGCACGAAAGAAAAGAACACTGAAGCTTTCTTT. Translating it yields CASTKEKNTEAFF.

The J gene is TRBJ1-4, the V gene TRBV6-4, with 7 bases identical to TRBD1. Per the germline V gene, CDR1 is MRHNA and CDR2 is SNTAGT. This CDR3 has 14 amino acids. J gave up 1 base and V 8 bases, and 4 bases lay outside the gene matches. The CDR3 coding sequence is TGTGCCAGCGAACACAGGGGAACTAATGAAAAACTGTTTTTT. Translating it yields CASEHRGTNEKLFF.

The V gene is TRBV6-5, the J gene TRBJ2-2, with 8 bases fitting TRBD2. Germline CDR1 is MNHEY and CDR2 is SVGAGI. The CDR3 is 14 amino acids. With 5 bases clipped from V and 4 bases from J, the junction kept 3 bases outside the gene matches. The CDR3 is CASSNSGVTGELFF. CDR3 nucleotides: TGTGCCAGCAGTAATAGCGGGGTCACCGGGGAGCTGTTTTTT.

This rearrangement joins TRBV6-6 to TRBJ2-3; weak D call: TRBD1 (6 bases). This CDR3 contains 14 residues. Germline V gene data show CDR1 as MNHNY and CDR2 as SVGAGI (reference sequence). Trimming took 8 bases from V and 1 from J, leaving 13 bases between them. CDR3 bases: TGTGCCAGCGAGTTACAGGGTCGCACAGATACGCAGTATTTT. This codes for CASELQGRTDTQYF.

The V gene is TRBV2, the J gene TRBJ1-3; D ambiguous. This CDR3 contains 14 residues. Germline-derived CDR1 and CDR2 are SNHLY and FYNNEI. Trimming took 4 bases from V and 8 from J, leaving 15 bases between them. The chain's CDR3 is CASSGWRDRDTIYF. CDR3 coding DNA: TGTGCCAGCAGTGGGTGGAGGGATCGGGACACCATATATTTT.

This clone has only one observation. The rearrangement joins TRBV13 to TRBJ1-5; tentative D call: TRBD1 (5 bases). Trimming cost V 0 bases and J 6 bases, with 9 bases left between them. Per the germline V gene, CDR1 is PRHDT and CDR2 is FYEKMQ (reference sequence). The CDR3 is made up of 14 amino acids. CDR3 region: CASSLGGPTQPQHF. CDR3 nucleotides: TGTGCCAGCAGCTTAGGGGGACCCACTCAGCCCCAGCATTTT.

The chain recombines TRBV9 with TRBJ2-3; possibly TRBD2 for D (6 bases). V was cut by 4 bases and J by 2 bases, with 11 bases left in between. The CDR3 length is 14 residues. The germline CDR1 and CDR2 sequences are SGDLS and YYNGEE. The CDR3, as DNA: TGTGCCAGCAGCCGCTCGGGGGTCACAGATACGCAGTATTTT. Translation gives CASSRSGVTDTQYF.

J is TRBJ2-5 and V is TRBV3-1 (or the pseudogene TRBV3-2); D gene uncertain. The germline gives CDR1 LGHDT, CDR2 YNNKEL (reference sequence). Trimming removed 4 bases at V and 5 bases at J, with 11 bases between. There are 13 residues in the CDR3. The chain's CDR3 is CASSRLDRETQYF. The CDR3 region has the DNA TGTGCCAGCAGCCGGCTAGATCGGGAGACCCAGTACTTC.

The chain couples TRBV19 to TRBJ2-3; 11 nucleotides match TRBD2. In germline, CDR1 is LNHDA, CDR2 SQIVND (reference sequence). This CDR3 is built from 17 residues. V shed 3 bases, J shed 0 bases, and the junction held 5 bases outside the gene matches. The CDR3 bases are TGTGCCAGTAGTATCACTAGCGGGGGTGCTAGCACAGATACGCAGTATTTT. It codes for CASSITSGGASTDTQYF.

The gene calls are TRBV2 and TRBJ2-3; no clear D. Germline V gene sequence: CDR1 SNHLY, CDR2 FYNNEI. Trimming stripped 0 bases from V and 4 bases from J, with 8 bases between. This CDR3 has 14 amino acids. CDR3 sequence reads: CASSEAPQSDTQYF. CDR3 nucleotide sequence: TGTGCCAGCAGTGAAGCCCCACAGTCAGATACGCAGTATTTT.

This chain links TRBV2 with TRBJ2-7, with D maybe TRBD1 (6 bases). The germline gives CDR1 SNHLY, CDR2 FYNNEI. This CDR3 contains 12 residues. V was pared by 4 bases and J by 7 bases, with 11 bases between. The DNA for the CDR3 is TGTGCCAGCAGTGCCTGGCAGGGGGAGCAGTACTTC. This codes for CASSAWQGEQYF.

CDR3 bases: TGTGCCAGCAGTTACTCGTGGGGGTCGGGCGACAATGAGCAGTTCTTC. Its translation: CASSYSWGSGDNEQFF. The V call is TRBV6-6, the J call TRBJ2-1, with D perhaps TRBD1 or TRBD2 (5 bases each). Per germline, CDR1 MNHNY and CDR2 SVGAGI (reference sequence). This CDR3 is 16 amino acids long. Trimming took 0 bases from V and 5 from J, leaving 14 bases between them.

This clone came up a few times. The chain joins TRBV6-2 or TRBV6-3 to TRBJ1-3, with D possibly being TRBD1 (5 bases). CDR1 is MNHEY, CDR2 SVGEGT, per germline. V was shortened by 7 bases and J by 0 bases, with 13 bases between the two germline ends. CDR3 length equals 15 residues. CDR3 sequence: CASTPWGSSGNTIYF. CDR3 coding DNA: TGTGCCAGCACCCCTTGGGGGAGCTCTGGAAACACCATATATTTT.

V and J are TRBV3-1 (or the pseudogene TRBV3-2) and TRBJ1-5; D gene ambiguous. Trimming left V 0 bases short and J 4 bases short, with 4 bases between. The CDR3 runs to 13 residues. Germline CDR1 LGHDT, CDR2 YNNKEL (reference sequence). The CDR3 DNA reads TGTGCCAGCAGCCAAGAGGCAAATCAGCCCCAGCATTTT. Encoded protein: CASSQEANQPQHF.

The chain couples TRBV15 to TRBJ1-2; D is possibly TRBD1 (5 bases). This CDR3 region has 12 residues. V lost 2 bases to trimming and J lost 8 bases, with 9 bases between them. Germline CDR1 is LNHNV and CDR2 is YYDKDF (reference sequence). CDR3 coding DNA: TGTGCCACCAGCAGACAGGGCGAGGGCTACACCTTC. This codes for CATSRQGEGYTF.

V gene TRBV6-7 combines with J gene TRBJ1-2; D ambiguous. TRBV6-7 is annotated as an ORF whose role is uncertain. V dropped 7 bases and J dropped 8 bases, with 5 bases sitting between them. This CDR3 is built from 9 residues. CDR3 coding DNA: TGTGCCAGCATAGGAGGCTACACCTTC. Its translation is CASIGGYTF.

This CDR3 reads CSASDQTKLAKNIQYF. The CDR3 DNA reads TGCAGTGCTAGTGACCAGACTAAACTAGCCAAAAACATTCAGTACTTC. This chain connects TRBV20-1 to TRBJ2-4; maybe TRBD2 (5 bases). The CDR3 is 16 amino acids. V was cut by 3 bases and J by 0 bases, with 15 bases left in between. Germline lookup yields CDR1 DFQATT and CDR2 SNEGSKA (reference sequence).

The count of this clone is one. The CDR3 loop reads CASTKGGADQYGYTF. CDR3 DNA: TGTGCCAGCACCAAGGGAGGGGCCGACCAGTATGGCTACACCTTC. The V and J genes are TRBV6-6 and TRBJ1-2, with a possible D match to TRBD1 (5 bases). Germline lookup yields CDR1 MNHNY and CDR2 SVGAGI (reference sequence). V lost 7 bases and J 5 bases, leaving 20 bases between the germline ends. This CDR3 contains 15 residues.

The chain employs TRBV5-1 and TRBJ1-6, with a possible D match to TRBD1 (6 bases). The CDR3 spans 16 residues. The V end lost 8 bases, the J end lost 0 bases, and 15 bases lay between the germline ends. Germline CDR1 is SGHRS and CDR2 is YFSETQ. The CDR3 loop is CASTGQLSSYNSPLHF. CDR3 sequence (DNA): TGCGCCAGTACCGGACAGCTCAGCTCCTATAATTCACCCCTCCACTTT.